The present entry profiles one TCR beta chain with its context. Method: immunoSEQ multiplex PCR; TCRdb's copy keeps in-frame clones and lacks some. This sample has around 50,000 clones, with 92% found just once. This record comes from a study of T cell changes during pregnancy in multiple sclerosis. The origin of this receptor is a female donor with multiple sclerosis, enrolled in a pregnancy study. The starting material was CD4+ T cells from peripheral blood mononuclear cells, obtained after pregnancy.

CDR3 in amino acids: CATRGRYPTEAFF. The CDR3 nucleotides read TGTGCCACCCGGGGGAGGTATCCCACTGAAGCTTTCTTT. V usage is TRBV19 and J usage is TRBJ1-1; TRBD1 is a possible D gene (5 bases). Trimming pared 10 bases from V and 4 bases from J, leaving 16 bases between. The CDR3 extends over 13 amino acids. CDR1 and CDR2 (germline): LNHDA, SQIVND (reference sequence).